This T cell receptor beta chain was recorded in a study of shared clonotypes between healthy human individuals. Study-wide results and caveats: What limited the represented genetic and exposure-history diversity was the small number of donors.

The CDR3 extends over 14 amino acids. CDR1 and CDR2 (germline): MGHRA, YSYEKL. V was trimmed by 3 bases and J by 2 bases, leaving 10 bases between them. Relative to its sample, this clone is medium-sized (0.01 to 0.1%). Its antigen remains unknown. Measured with immunoSEQ multiplex PCR; TCRdb has only the in-frame clones, and not every one. The table shows roughly 220,000 clones, with 50% to 80% occurring only once. This clonotype was obtained from a man aged 25-45 years in good health. Input material: memory CD4+ T cells sorted from blood. Subset reported: CD45RA-negative fraction. This chain connects TRBV4-1 to TRBJ2-5; D is possibly TRBD2 (6 bases). The DNA of the CDR3 is TGCGCCAGCAGCCAGTCCGGGACTCAAGAGACCCAGTACTTC. The encoded protein is CASSQSGTQETQYF.